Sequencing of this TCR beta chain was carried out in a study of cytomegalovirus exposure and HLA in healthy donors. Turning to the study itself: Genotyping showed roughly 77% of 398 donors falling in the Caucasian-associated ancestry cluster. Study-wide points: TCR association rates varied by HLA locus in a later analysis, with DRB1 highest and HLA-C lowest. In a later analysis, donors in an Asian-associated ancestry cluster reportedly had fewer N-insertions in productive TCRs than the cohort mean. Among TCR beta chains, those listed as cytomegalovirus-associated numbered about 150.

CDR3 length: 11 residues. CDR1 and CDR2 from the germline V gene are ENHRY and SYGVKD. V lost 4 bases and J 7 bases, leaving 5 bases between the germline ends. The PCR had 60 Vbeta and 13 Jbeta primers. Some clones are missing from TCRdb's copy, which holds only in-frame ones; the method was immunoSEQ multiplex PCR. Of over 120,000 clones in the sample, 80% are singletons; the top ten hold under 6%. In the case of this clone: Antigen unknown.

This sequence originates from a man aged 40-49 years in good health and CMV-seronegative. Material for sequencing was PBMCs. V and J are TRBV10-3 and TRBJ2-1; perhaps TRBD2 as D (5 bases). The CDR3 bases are TGTGCCATCAGTGCGGGGAATGAGCAGTTCTTC. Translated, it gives CAISAGNEQFF.